The rows below give T cell receptor beta chains drawn from one sample of a study of T-cell reconstitution after alpha-beta-depleted transplantation in children. TCRdb redid the calling of the PCR reads with MiXCR, one entry per CDR3 protein. The sample shows around 580,000 distinct CDR3 sequences, 25% to 30% of them seen only once. Sequencing used PBMCs, obtained before TCRalphabeta/CD19-depleted stem cell transplant. Receptors were obtained from a boy under three years old with Wiskott-Aldrich syndrome, due to receive a stem cell transplant. CDR3s include the opening cysteine and the closing phenylalanine or tryptophan. The D gene is left open where the match is weak. Some rows mark clone size as missing; the rest say once, few, many or name a class of expanded clone.

>14|TRBJ2-5|-|TRBV5-1|-
TGCGCCAGCAGGCGGACCTCTCCCACGGAGACCCAGTACTTC
CASRRTSPTETQYF
>15|TRBJ2-7|-|TRBV3-1|TRBD2
TGTGCCAGCAGCCAACAGGGACTAGCGATTGGAGAGCAGTACTTC
CASSQQGLAIGEQYF
>14|TRBJ2-5|-|TRBV6-5|-
TGTGCCAGCAGTTACTCGCGGGACGGGGAGACCCAGTACTTC
CASSYSRDGETQYF
>12|TRBJ2-5|-|TRBV7-8|TRBD2
TGTGCCAGCACCGCGGGAGTCGAGACCCAGTACTTC
CASTAGVETQYF
>15|TRBJ2-1|few|TRBV10-3|-
TGTGCCATCAGTGAGTCGAGGGGGATGAGCAATGAGCAGTTCTTC
CAISESRGMSNEQFF
>14|TRBJ2-7|few|TRBV7-3|-
TGTGCCAGCAGCCCCAACTTCGGTTCCTACGAGCAGTACTTC
CASSPNFGSYEQYF
>14|TRBJ2-1|few|TRBV20-1|-
TGCAGTGCTAGACGGCTAGTGGTAGGCAATGAGCAGTTCTTC
CSARRLVVGNEQFF
>14|TRBJ2-5|few|TRBV15|-
TGTGCCACCAGCGCAGGAACTAGGAAGGAGACCCAGTACTTC
CATSAGTRKETQYF
>16|TRBJ2-1|-|TRBV24-1|-
TGTGCCACCAGTGATCTGTCGGGAAATGCCTACAATGAGCAGTTCTTC
CATSDLSGNAYNEQFF
>13|TRBJ1-2|-|TRBV30|TRBD1
TGTGCCTGGAATGGACAGGAGGGCTATGGCTACACCTTC
CAWNGQEGYGYTF
>14|TRBJ1-1|-|TRBV7-9|-
TGTGCCAGCAGGGGGGAAAGGGCAATCACTGAAGCTTTCTTT
CASRGERAITEAFF
>14|TRBJ2-7|-|TRBV7-9|-
TGTGCCAGCAGCTTACGGTCCGGACTTGGAGAGCAGTACTTC
CASSLRSGLGEQYF
>16|TRBJ2-1|few|TRBV27|TRBD2
TGTGCCAGCAGTTTTGGACAGAGACTAGCGTCGAATGAGCAGTTCTTC
CASSFGQRLASNEQFF
>15|TRBJ2-2|-|TRBV12-3/TRBV12-4|TRBD2
TGTGCCAGCAGTTCTCTAGCGGGAGTAACCGGGGAGCTGTTTTTT
CASSSLAGVTGELFF
>16|TRBJ2-1|few|TRBV15|-
TGTGCCACCAGCAGGAAGGCAAGGGCCGGTAGGAATGAGCAGTTCTTC
CATSRKARAGRNEQFF